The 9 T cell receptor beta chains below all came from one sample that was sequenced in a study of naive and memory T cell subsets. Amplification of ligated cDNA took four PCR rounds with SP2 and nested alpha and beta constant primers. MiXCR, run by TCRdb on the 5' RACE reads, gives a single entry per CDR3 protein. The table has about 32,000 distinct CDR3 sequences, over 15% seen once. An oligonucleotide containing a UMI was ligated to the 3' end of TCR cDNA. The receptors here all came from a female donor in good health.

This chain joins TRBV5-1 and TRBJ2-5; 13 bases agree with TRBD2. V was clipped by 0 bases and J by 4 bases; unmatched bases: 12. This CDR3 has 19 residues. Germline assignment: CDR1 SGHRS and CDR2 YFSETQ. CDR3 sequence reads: CASSLAGVPWTSGGETQYF. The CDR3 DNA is TGCGCCAGCAGCTTGGCCGGGGTTCCGTGGACTAGCGGGGGAGAGACCCAGTACTTC.

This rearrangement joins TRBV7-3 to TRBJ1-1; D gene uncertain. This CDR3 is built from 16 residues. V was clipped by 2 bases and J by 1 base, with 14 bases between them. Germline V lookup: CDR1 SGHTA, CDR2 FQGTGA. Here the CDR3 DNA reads TGTGCCAGCAGCTTACGGGGAGGCCGGGGGAACACTGAAGCTTTCTTT. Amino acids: CASSLRGGRGNTEAFF.

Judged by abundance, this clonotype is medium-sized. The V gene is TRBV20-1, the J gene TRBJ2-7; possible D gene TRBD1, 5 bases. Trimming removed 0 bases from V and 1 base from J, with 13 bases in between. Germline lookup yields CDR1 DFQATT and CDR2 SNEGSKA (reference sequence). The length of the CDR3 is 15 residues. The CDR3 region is CSARDFDSLSYEQYF. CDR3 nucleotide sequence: TGCAGTGCTAGAGATTTTGACAGTCTTTCCTACGAGCAGTACTTC.

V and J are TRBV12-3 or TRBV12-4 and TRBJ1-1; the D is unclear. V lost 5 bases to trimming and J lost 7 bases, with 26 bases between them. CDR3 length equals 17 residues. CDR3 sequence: CASSPIGPVGQMVEAFF. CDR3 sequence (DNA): TGTGCCAGCAGTCCCATAGGCCCGGTCGGGCAAATGGTTGAAGCTTTCTTT.

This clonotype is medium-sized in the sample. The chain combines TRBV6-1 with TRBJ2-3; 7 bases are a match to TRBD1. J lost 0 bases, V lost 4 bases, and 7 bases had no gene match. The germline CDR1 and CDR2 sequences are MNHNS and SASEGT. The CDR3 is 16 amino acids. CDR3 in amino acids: CASSGDTGVSTDTQYF. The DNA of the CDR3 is TGTGCCAGCAGTGGAGATACAGGGGTTAGCACAGATACGCAGTATTTT.

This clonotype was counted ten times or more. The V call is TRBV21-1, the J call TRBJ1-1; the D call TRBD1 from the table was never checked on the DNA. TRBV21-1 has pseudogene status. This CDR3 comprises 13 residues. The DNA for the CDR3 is TGTGCCAGCAGGTTAGGGGGGCGAACTGAAGCTTTCTTT. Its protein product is CASRLGGRTEAFF.

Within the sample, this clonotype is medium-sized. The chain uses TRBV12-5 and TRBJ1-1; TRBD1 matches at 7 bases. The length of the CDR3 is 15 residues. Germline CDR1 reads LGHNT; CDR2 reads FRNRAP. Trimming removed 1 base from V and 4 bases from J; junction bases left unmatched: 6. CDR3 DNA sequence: TGTGCTAGTGGTTTGGCACAACAGGGGCGCACTGAAGCTTTCTTT. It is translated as CASGLAQQGRTEAFF.

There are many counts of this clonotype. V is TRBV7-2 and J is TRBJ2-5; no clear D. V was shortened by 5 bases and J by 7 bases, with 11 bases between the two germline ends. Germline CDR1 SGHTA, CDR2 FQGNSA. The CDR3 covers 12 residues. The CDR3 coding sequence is TGTGCCAGCAGCCCAGGCACGGGGACCCAGTACTTC. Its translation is CASSPGTGTQYF.

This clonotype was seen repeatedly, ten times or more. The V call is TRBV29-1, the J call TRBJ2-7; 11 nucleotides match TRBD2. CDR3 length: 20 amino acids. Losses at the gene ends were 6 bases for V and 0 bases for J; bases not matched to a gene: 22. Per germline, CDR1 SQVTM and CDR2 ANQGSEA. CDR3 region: CSVILRGGVLAGANSYEQYF. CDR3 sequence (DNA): TGCAGCGTCATCCTCAGAGGGGGTGTACTAGCGGGGGCTAACTCCTACGAGCAGTACTTC.